Following are 3 T cell receptor beta chains from one sample sequenced in a study of cytomegalovirus exposure and HLA in healthy donors. Primers included in the PCR were 60 Vbeta and 13 Jbeta primers. Profiling relied on immunoSEQ multiplex PCR, and the TCRdb table lists in-frame clones only, not all of them. The data hold 110,000 or so clones, with 69% observed a single time. Source material: PBMCs. The receptor source for this set is a woman in her 70s in good health and CMV-seropositive.

The rearrangement links TRBV30 to TRBJ2-6; possibly TRBD2 for D (6 bases). The CDR3 covers 15 residues. Germline V gene sequence: CDR1 GTSNPN, CDR2 SVGIG (reference sequence). V was shortened by 4 bases and J by 2 bases, with 12 bases between the two germline ends. CDR3 coding DNA: TGTGCCTGGACCTTCACGGGGGCTGGGGCCAACGTCCTGACTTTC. This sequence encodes CAWTFTGAGANVLTF. Drawing the rest from reference TRBV30 and TRBJ2-6, the complete variable domain is SQTIHQWPATLVQPVGSPLSLECTVEGTSNPNLYWYRQAAGRGLQLLFYSVGIGQISSEVPQNLSASRPQDRQFILSSKKLLLSDSGFYLCAWTFTGAGANVLTFGAGSRLTVL.

The rearrangement links TRBV30 to TRBJ1-6, with 11 bases matching TRBD1. Germline CDR1 is GTSNPN and CDR2 is SVGIG (reference sequence). V lost 5 bases and J lost 0; bases outside the gene matches: 6. The CDR3 contains 17 residues. The CDR3 nucleotides are TGTGCCTGGGAAACCGGGACAGGGGGCTCCTATAATTCACCCCTCCACTTT. It encodes CAWETGTGGSYNSPLHF.

The CDR3 sequence: CAIRPEEVNTEAFF. The DNA for the CDR3 is TGTGCCATCAGGCCAGAAGAGGTGAACACTGAAGCTTTCTTT. The chain employs TRBV10-3 and TRBJ1-1; the D is unclear. Germline lookup yields CDR1 ENHRY and CDR2 SYGVKD. The CDR3 has 14 amino acids. V was trimmed by 6 bases and J by 0 bases, leaving 11 bases between them.